The T cell receptor (beta chain) described here comes from a study of OX40 agonist ivuxolimab in advanced cancers. Across the whole study: Dose-escalation subjects each had hepatocellular carcinoma, melanoma, renal cell or head and neck cancer. Findings and caveats of the study: Low clonal expansion, among the lowest seen, marked partial responders at 0.1-3.0 mg/kg.

This clone was observed a single time. Its target is not known. Sequenced by immunoSEQ multiplex PCR; TCRdb stores in-frame clones only, minus some. Of over 100,000 clones listed, 90% were seen once; the top ten hold approximately 1.1%. The CDR3 contains 14 residues. Germline CDR1 and CDR2: LNHDA and SQIVND (reference sequence). The ends were cut back, 6 bases at V and 6 bases at J, with 18 bases in the middle. Autoimmune disease history or systemic immunosuppression led to patients being barred. Specimen: CD4+ or CD8+ T cells sorted from blood, collected in a trial of the OX40 agonist ivuxolimab. The sequence was collected from an adult with an advanced solid tumor such as melanoma, head and neck, liver or kidney cancer. The chain has TRBV19 and TRBJ2-7, with D perhaps TRBD1 or TRBD2 (5 bases each). CDR3 nucleotide sequence: TGTGCCAGTAGGGGGGACCAGGGTACGGGCGAGCAGTACTTC. Translation gives CASRGDQGTGEQYF.